This TCR beta chain was captured in a study of response to subunit inactivated influenza vaccine. A remark on this clonotype: Its antigen remains unknown.

The CDR3 runs 13 residues. Germline V lookup: CDR1 DFQATT, CDR2 SNEGSKA (reference sequence). Trimming pared 0 bases from V and 3 bases from J, leaving 8 bases between. One entry per CDR3 protein results from TCRdb running MiXCR on the RT-PCR reads. In the table there are about 650,000 distinct CDR3 sequences, about 14% of which are singletons. The study, taken as a whole, reports: Each seasonal flu vaccination may recruit only limited new T cells, authors suggested.

The sequence derives from a man aged 45-65 years who received an inactivated influenza vaccine. The source material was PBMCs from blood, sampled less than 15 days before vaccination. The rearrangement uses TRBV20-1 and TRBJ2-5; D is ambiguous. The CDR3 DNA sequence: TGCAGTGCTAGAGATAATTTAAAAGAGACCCAGTACTTC. It encodes CSARDNLKETQYF.